Listed here are 29 T cell receptor beta chains from one sample, sequenced in a study of T-cell memory formation after mild COVID-19. Each CDR3 protein gets one entry after TCRdb re-called the 5' RACE reads with MiXCR. In the table there are a few hundred thousand distinct CDR3 sequences, 15% to 20% of which are singletons. The sample comprised PBMCs or a T cell subset sorted from them (not recorded which). The receptors were sampled from a man younger than 35 who had mild COVID-19 (a few samples of this study predate the infection). Cell type and time point are not known.

This clonotype turned up a few times. The CDR3 carries no conserved terminal phenylalanine or tryptophan, so it likely arises from a read error. J is TRBJ2-1 and V is TRBV5-1, with 9 nucleotides matching TRBD2. Germline CDR1 and CDR2: SGHRS and YFSETQ. The J segment lost 0 bases and the V segment lost 4 bases, leaving 8 bases of the junction unmatched. This CDR3 contains 17 residues. The DNA for the CDR3 is TGCGCCAGCAGCAACTCAGCGGGGGGTATCTCCTACAATGAGCAGTTCCTC. As protein: CASSNSAGGISYNEQFL.

V gene TRBV6-6 combines with J gene TRBJ2-1, with a tentative D call TRBD2 (6 bases). The germline V and J ends were trimmed by 0 bases and 6 bases, with 15 bases remaining between them. CDR3 size: 16 residues. The germline V gene encodes CDR1 MNHNY and CDR2 SVGAGI (reference sequence). For the CDR3, the DNA is TGTGCCAGCAGTTACTCAGCGGAGGGTCCGGTCAATGAGCAGTTCTTC. It yields the protein CASSYSAEGPVNEQFF.

This clonotype was counted only a few times. The gene calls are TRBV11-3 and TRBJ2-5; TRBD1 is a possible D gene (6 bases). Germline V gene data show CDR1 as SGHNT and CDR2 as YENEEA. This CDR3 has 14 amino acids. V was shortened by 4 bases and J by 5 bases, with 14 bases between the two germline ends. The CDR3 nucleotides read TGTGCCAGCAGCTCAGGATGGGACACTGAGACCCAGTACTTC. Translating it yields CASSSGWDTETQYF. Complete variable domain (other parts from reference TRBV11-3 and TRBJ2-5): EAGVVQSPRYKIIEKKQPVAFWCNPISGHNTLYWYLQNLGQGPELLIRYENEEAVDDSQLPKDRFSAERLKGVDSTLKIQPAELGDSAVYLCASSSGWDTETQYFGPGTRLLVL.

The rearrangement links TRBV3-1 to TRBJ1-6, with D possibly TRBD1 on 6 matching bases. Germline CDR1 LGHDT, CDR2 YNNKEL (reference sequence). The CDR3 is made up of 17 amino acids. Trimming took off 4 bases at V and 0 bases at J, with 13 bases between the two ends. Written as DNA, the CDR3 is TGTGCCAGCAGCCTCTTCACAGGGAGCTCCTATAATTCACCCCTCCACTTT. It codes for CASSLFTGSSYNSPLHF.

This clonotype was recorded a few times. J is TRBJ2-5 and V is TRBV11-2, with TRBD2 as a possible D gene (6 bases). This CDR3 contains 15 residues. Deletions cut 4 bases from V and 7 bases from J, with 19 bases between. CDR1 and CDR2 from the germline V gene are SGHAT and FQNNGV. The CDR3 region has the DNA TGTGCCAGCAGCTCGGGGGTTGACCCTCCTGGGACCCAGTACTTC. Translated, it gives CASSSGVDPPGTQYF.

A few counts support this clonotype. The rearrangement joins TRBV5-1 to TRBJ1-1, with D hard to call. The CDR3 consists of 15 residues. CDR1 is SGHRS and CDR2 is YFSETQ in the germline V gene. The V gene lost 3 bases and the J gene lost 3 bases, with 15 bases spanning the gap. The CDR3 DNA sequence: TGCGCCAGCAGCTCGGGAGGTTCGGGAGACACTGAAGCTTTCTTT. It codes for CASSSGGSGDTEAFF.

This clonotype appeared once. CDR3 residues: CASSQVGHVYGHTEAFF. CDR3 DNA: TGCGCCAGCAGCCAAGTGGGGCACGTCTACGGTCACACTGAAGCTTTCTTT. The rearrangement uses TRBV4-3 and TRBJ1-1, with D perhaps matching TRBD1 (5 bases). The CDR3 consists of 17 residues. Germline-derived CDR1 and CDR2 are LGHNA and YSLEER. Trimming pared 1 base from V and 3 bases from J, leaving 18 bases between.

The rearrangement joins TRBV29-1 to TRBJ2-1; 11 positions agree with TRBD2. The CDR3 totals 13 residues. Germline V CDR1 and CDR2: SQVTM, ANQGSEA. The trim removed 4 bases at V and 8 bases at J, leaving 4 bases unmatched. DNA for the CDR3: TGCAGCGTTGGACTAGCGGGGTTGGATGAGCAGTTCTTC. Its translation: CSVGLAGLDEQFF.

This clonotype was recorded many times. CDR3 in DNA: TGTGCCAGCAAGCCGGGGGGCCAGGACACAGATACGCAGTATTTT. Residues: CASKPGGQDTDTQYF. This chain uses TRBV6-4 with TRBJ2-3; perhaps TRBD2 as D (7 bases). Germline CDR1 and CDR2: MRHNA and SNTAGT. V lost 7 bases to trimming and J lost 2 bases, with 16 bases between them. This CDR3 comprises 15 residues.

CDR3 bases: TGCAGTGCTGGGGCAGGGGGGTCGTACCAAGAGACCCAGTACTTC. This encodes CSAGAGGSYQETQYF. V and J are TRBV20-1 and TRBJ2-5, with D maybe TRBD1 (7 bases). Germline V gene sequence: CDR1 DFQATT, CDR2 SNEGSKA (reference sequence). The germline V and J ends were trimmed by 5 bases and 0 bases, with 16 bases remaining between them. The CDR3 sequence is 15 residues long.

This clonotype came up once. V is TRBV2 and J is TRBJ1-1, with D possibly matching TRBD1 (6 bases). V dropped 5 bases and J dropped 0 bases, with 13 bases sitting between them. CDR1 is SNHLY, CDR2 FYNNEI, per germline. The CDR3 contains 15 residues. CDR3 DNA: TGTGCCAGCAGTTCCACAGGGAAGGTGAACACTGAAGCTTTCTTT. Residues: CASSSTGKVNTEAFF.

This clonotype was observed a few times. This sequence joins TRBV6-1 and TRBJ2-7, with D maybe TRBD2 (6 bases). The V gene lost 2 bases and the J gene lost 2 bases, with 13 bases spanning the gap. Germline V gene data show CDR1 as MNHNS and CDR2 as SASEGT. This CDR3 contains 15 residues. The CDR3, as DNA: TGTGCCAGCAGTGAAAAAGGAGGGGACCCCTACGAGCAGTACTTC. Translation: CASSEKGGDPYEQYF.

The chain links TRBV9 to TRBJ2-2; no reliable D call. Trimming removed 4 bases from V and 7 bases from J, with 14 bases in between. Germline-derived CDR1 and CDR2 are SGDLS and YYNGEE. The CDR3 contains 14 residues. This chain's CDR3 is CASSFGLDGGELFF. CDR3 nucleotides: TGTGCCAGCAGCTTCGGGCTAGATGGCGGGGAGCTGTTTTTT.

In this sample, this clonotype turned up a few times. The genes are TRBV5-1 and TRBJ1-6; the D is unclear. The germline gives CDR1 SGHRS, CDR2 YFSETQ. The V end was cut by 0 bases, the J end by 6 bases, with 7 bases between. The CDR3 extends over 14 amino acids. CDR3: CASSLEGFNSPLHF. The CDR3 DNA is TGCGCCAGCAGCTTGGAAGGGTTTAATTCACCCCTCCACTTT. The variable domain in full, completed from reference TRBV5-1 and TRBJ1-6, reads KAGVTQTPRYLIKTRGQQVTLSCSPISGHRSVSWYQQTPGQGLQFLFEYFSETQRNKGNFPGRFSGRQFSNSRSEMNVSTLELGDSALYLCASSLEGFNSPLHFGNGTRLTVT.

The genes are TRBV7-2 and TRBJ2-3, with 7 nucleotides matching TRBD2. The CDR3 extends over 15 amino acids. The V segment lost 1 base and the J segment 5 bases; nucleotides outside the gene matches: 6. CDR1 is SGHTA and CDR2 is FQGNSA in the germline V gene. CDR3 sequence reads: CASSLEPGGVDTQYF. CDR3 DNA: TGTGCCAGCAGCTTAGAACCGGGGGGAGTAGATACGCAGTATTTT.

This rearrangement joins TRBV24-1 to TRBJ2-3; D call uncertain. V dropped 5 bases and J dropped 6 bases, with 11 bases sitting between them. The CDR3 has 13 amino acids. CDR1 is KGHDR and CDR2 is SFDVKD in the germline V gene. CDR3 sequence reads: CATSAYGVDTQYF. CDR3 sequence (DNA): TGTGCCACCAGTGCCTATGGGGTGGATACGCAGTATTTT.

The sample holds many counts of this clonotype. The chain couples TRBV7-2 to TRBJ1-2, with 8 bases aligning to TRBD1. V dropped 5 bases and J dropped 6; count of bases not matched to a gene: 2. The germline gives CDR1 SGHTA, CDR2 FQGNSA. This CDR3 comprises 12 residues. CDR3 residues: CASSRTGNGYTF. DNA of the CDR3: TGTGCCAGCAGCCGGACAGGGAATGGCTACACCTTC.

This clonotype turned up a few times. V is TRBV7-9 and J is TRBJ1-3; 7 bases fit TRBD1. V lost 4 bases and J lost 2; bases outside the gene matches: 2. The CDR3 consists of 14 residues. The germline gives CDR1 SEHNR, CDR2 FQNEAQ (reference sequence). The CDR3 DNA reads as TGTGCCAGCAGCTCTACAGGGGCTGGAAACACCATATATTTT. It translates to CASSSTGAGNTIYF.

This clonotype was counted ten times or more. This chain uses TRBV5-1 with TRBJ1-1; a weak D match, TRBD1 (6 bases). The germline gives CDR1 SGHRS, CDR2 YFSETQ. With 2 bases removed from V and 0 bases from J, the gap between germline ends came to 8 bases. The length of the CDR3 is 14 residues. CDR3: CASSFAGVNTEAFF. CDR3 in DNA: TGCGCCAGCAGCTTTGCAGGGGTGAACACTGAAGCTTTCTTT.

The chain employs TRBV10-2 and TRBJ2-4; 8 nucleotides align to TRBD2. There are 15 residues in the CDR3. Germline V gene lookup returns CDR1 WSHSY and CDR2 SAAADI. With V trimmed by 8 bases and J by 6 bases, 12 bases remained unmatched. CDR3 in amino acids: CASLSTSGGLNIQYF. CDR3 DNA: TGCGCCAGCTTGTCCACATCGGGGGGGCTAAACATTCAGTACTTC.

The chain has TRBV12-3 or TRBV12-4 and TRBJ2-7, with no clear D. This CDR3 region has 13 residues. V lost 3 bases and J lost 7, with 13 bases in between. The CDR3 nucleotides are TGTGCCAGCAGTTTGTCGGGTGTGGGGGAGCAGTACTTC. It specifies CASSLSGVGEQYF.

This CDR3 reads CASSPLRGLVTGELFF. Written as DNA, the CDR3 is TGTGCCAGCAGCCCGTTAAGGGGCTTGGTAACCGGGGAGCTGTTTTTT. This chain connects TRBV6-2 or TRBV6-3 to TRBJ2-2; D may be TRBD1 (5 bases). CDR1 MNHEY and CDR2 SVGEGT come from the germline V gene. The CDR3 spans 16 residues. Trimming took 6 bases from V and 5 from J, leaving 19 bases between them.

The J gene is TRBJ2-1, the V gene TRBV28; D is ambiguous. V gave up 2 bases and J gave up 6 bases, with 8 bases separating them. The CDR3 spans 13 residues. Germline CDR1 MDHEN, CDR2 SYDVKM. In nucleotides, the CDR3 is TGTGCCAGCAGTTTAATCCCTCTCAATGAGCAGTTCTTC. Translation gives CASSLIPLNEQFF.

This clonotype was seen more than once but under ten times. CDR3 sequence (DNA): TGTGCCAGCAGTCTTCCGACTAGCGGGGGCTCCTACAATGAGCAGTTCTTC. It is translated as CASSLPTSGGSYNEQFF. This chain joins TRBV27 and TRBJ2-1; 12 bases are shared with TRBD2. CDR1 and CDR2 (germline): MNHEY, SMNVEV (reference sequence). Germline trimming cut 5 bases from V and 0 bases from J; bases unmatched to any gene: 5. The CDR3 is 17 amino acids.

J is TRBJ2-1 and V is TRBV7-3; 12 nucleotides match TRBD2. J gave up 4 bases and V 5 bases, and 6 bases lay outside the gene matches. Germline CDR1 and CDR2: SGHTA and FQGTGA. The CDR3 length is 16 residues. This chain's CDR3 is CASSASLAGGYNEQFF. CDR3 nucleotides: TGTGCCAGCAGCGCCTCGCTAGCGGGGGGGTACAATGAGCAGTTCTTC.

This clonotype occurred a few times. The rearrangement links TRBV6-2 or TRBV6-3 to TRBJ1-5; TRBD1 matches at 8 bases. The CDR3 extends over 16 amino acids. V was clipped by 8 bases and J by 3 bases; unmatched bases: 12. Germline CDR1 MNHEY, CDR2 SVGEGT. CDR3 bases: TGTGCCAGCGGGAAATTCGGCAGGGGGCCCAATCAGCCCCAGCATTTT. Translation gives CASGKFGRGPNQPQHF.

The CDR3 DNA reads TGCGCCAGCAGCCATCCGGGGGCCAAAAGTGAGCAGTTCTTC. Its translation: CASSHPGAKSEQFF. The V and J genes are TRBV5-1 and TRBJ2-1; either TRBD1 or TRBD2 may fit D (6 bases each). Germline V gene sequence: CDR1 SGHRS, CDR2 YFSETQ. Deletions cut 4 bases from V and 9 bases from J, with 17 bases between. The CDR3 spans 14 residues.

The chain employs TRBV5-5 and TRBJ2-5, with no clear D. The germline V gene encodes CDR1 SGHKS and CDR2 YYEKEE (reference sequence). The CDR3 spans 15 residues. V lost 3 bases and J 1 base, leaving 13 bases between the germline ends. The CDR3 here is CASSSLGYVQETQYF. CDR3 in DNA: TGTGCCAGCAGCTCGCTGGGGTACGTCCAAGAGACCCAGTACTTC. The full variable domain, rest sourced from reference TRBV5-5 and TRBJ2-5, is DAGVTQSPTHLIKTRGQQVTLRCSPISGHKSVSWYQQVLGQGPQFIFQYYEKEERGRGNFPDRFSARQFPNYSSELNVNALLLGDSALYLCASSSLGYVQETQYFGPGTRLLVL.

This clonotype was seen only a few times. The V gene is TRBV20-1, the J gene TRBJ2-5, with 9 bases aligning to TRBD2. Germline V CDR1 and CDR2: DFQATT, SNEGSKA (reference sequence). The CDR3 is 16 residues long. The junction had 11 bases not matched to a gene; V was cut back by 1 base and J by 5 bases. The chain's CDR3 is CSARAAAGGSGETQYF. CDR3 bases: TGCAGTGCTAGAGCGGCAGCGGGGGGCTCGGGGGAGACCCAGTACTTC.